Shown below are 9 T cell receptor beta chains from a single sample sequenced in a study of human T cells and chemical hapten exposure. TCRdb redid the calling of the 5' RACE reads with MiXCR, one entry per CDR3 protein. The sample holds about 140,000 distinct CDR3 sequences; 4.1% are singletons and the top ten take over 1.2%. Total RNA came from unfractionated whole blood. Every receptor here comes from a female donor in good health.

The rearrangement uses TRBV20-1 and TRBJ2-7; 7 positions agree with TRBD2. Germline trimming cut 5 bases from V and 3 bases from J; bases unmatched to any gene: 4. This CDR3 has 12 amino acids. The germline V gene encodes CDR1 DFQATT and CDR2 SNEGSKA (reference sequence). CDR3 protein: CSAGEGYYEQYF. The CDR3 DNA is TGCAGTGCTGGGGAGGGGTACTACGAGCAGTACTTC.

This clonotype was counted between two and nine times. A clone one base away is much larger, so this may be a read error. The chain is built from TRBV28 and TRBJ2-7, with 8 nucleotides matching TRBD1. The CDR3 sequence is 14 residues long. The V gene's germline CDR1 is MDHEN and CDR2 SYDVKM. V trimming: 5 bases; J trimming: 5 bases; junction bases outside the gene matches: 8. The CDR3 spells CASSPDRGSDEQYF. The CDR3 DNA is TGTGCCAGCAGTCCAGACAGGGGATCCGACGAGCAGTACTTC.

This clonotype was observed at least ten times. The chain links TRBV9 to TRBJ1-3; D is ambiguous. Trimming took 0 bases from V and 0 from J, leaving 7 bases between them. Germline CDR1 and CDR2: SGDLS and YYNGEE. There are 15 residues in the CDR3. The CDR3 nucleotides read TGTGCCAGCAGCGTAGGCGGCAGCTCTGGAAACACCATATATTTT. Its translation is CASSVGGSSGNTIYF.

This clonotype has ten or more counts. The chain couples TRBV5-6 to TRBJ1-3, with a weak D call TRBD1 (6 bases). This CDR3 has 13 residues. Trimming pared 1 base from V and 8 bases from J, leaving 10 bases between. CDR1 is SGHDT, CDR2 YYEEEE, per germline. The CDR3 is CASSLRTADTIYF. CDR3 DNA sequence: TGTGCCAGCAGCTTGCGGACAGCGGACACCATATATTTT.

Ten or more counts support this clonotype. V gene TRBV7-2 combines with J gene TRBJ1-6; 9 nucleotides agree with TRBD1. Germline CDR1 SGHTA, CDR2 FQGNSA. The junction had 6 bases not matched to a gene; V was cut back by 2 bases and J by 10 bases. This CDR3 has 15 amino acids. The CDR3 region has the DNA TGTGCCAGCAGCTTAAGGACAGGGGAAGGCTCACCCCTCCACTTT. Its protein product is CASSLRTGEGSPLHF.

This clonotype was counted ten times or more. The chain links TRBV27 to TRBJ2-5; D gene unclear. V lost 11 bases and J 5 bases, leaving 18 bases between the germline ends. The CDR3 spans 13 residues. Germline-derived CDR1 and CDR2 are MNHEY and SMNVEV (reference sequence). The CDR3 region has the DNA TGTGCCGGAAAAAGAAGGTCCGGGGAGACCCAGTACTTC. It specifies CAGKRRSGETQYF.

This clonotype has ten or more counts. The genes are TRBV12-3 or TRBV12-4 and TRBJ2-3; no firm D call. CDR3 size: 15 residues. V gave up 3 bases and J gave up 2 bases, with 12 bases separating them. CDR3 in amino acids: CASSFTGSTTDTQYF. In DNA form, the CDR3 reads TGTGCCAGCAGTTTTACCGGCAGTACCACAGATACGCAGTATTTT.

This clonotype was counted many times. V gene TRBV9 combines with J gene TRBJ2-3; no clear D gene. V dropped 1 base and J dropped 2 bases, with 5 bases sitting between them. This CDR3 spans 13 amino acids. Germline loops: CDR1 SGDLS, CDR2 YYNGEE. The CDR3 DNA is TGTGCCAGCAGCGTATCATTCACAGATACGCAGTATTTT. This codes for CASSVSFTDTQYF.

This clonotype was counted many times. The chain is built from TRBV19 and TRBJ1-2; 7 nucleotides agree with TRBD1. Trimming took 7 bases from V and 6 from J; bases not matched to a gene: 17. Germline loops: CDR1 LNHDA, CDR2 SQIVND (reference sequence). The CDR3 loop spans 16 amino acids. The CDR3 DNA sequence: TGTGCCAGTACTCCCCAGACAGGGAGGTCTTTTAATGGCTACACCTTC. It specifies CASTPQTGRSFNGYTF.